This T cell receptor beta chain was captured in a study of CD8 T cells in ankylosing spondylitis. The study, taken as a whole, reports: Previously reported in reactive arthritis synovial fluid and blood were some of the motif variants.

TCRdb re-derived calls from the 5' RACE reads in MiXCR, one entry per CDR3 protein. The table lists roughly 200,000 distinct CDR3 sequences, 9.5% to 15% of them singletons. Unmatched junction bases numbered 5, after V lost 2 bases and J lost 4 bases. The CDR3 spans 14 residues. The germline V gene encodes CDR1 SQVTM and CDR2 ANQGSEA. This clonotype was counted ten times or more. What it binds is not known. The receptor's source is a male donor with ankylosing spondylitis or in good health (not recorded which). This chain joins TRBV29-1 and TRBJ1-2; 9 bases are a match to TRBD1. The sample comprised blood, either unsorted or a sorted T cell fraction (not recorded which). The CDR3 is CSVETGQGFYGYTF. As DNA, the CDR3 is TGCAGCGTTGAAACGGGACAGGGTTTCTATGGCTACACCTTC.